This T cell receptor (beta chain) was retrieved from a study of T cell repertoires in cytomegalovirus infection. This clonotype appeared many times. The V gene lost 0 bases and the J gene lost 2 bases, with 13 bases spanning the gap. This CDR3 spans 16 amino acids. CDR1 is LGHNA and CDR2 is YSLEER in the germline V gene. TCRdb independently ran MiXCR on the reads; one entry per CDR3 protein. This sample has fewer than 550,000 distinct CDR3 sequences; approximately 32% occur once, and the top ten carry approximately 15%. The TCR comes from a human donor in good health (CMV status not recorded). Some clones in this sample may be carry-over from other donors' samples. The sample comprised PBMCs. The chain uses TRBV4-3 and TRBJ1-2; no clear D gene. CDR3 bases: TGCGCCAGCAGCCAAGACGTGGACCTCAGGAACTATGGCTACACCTTC. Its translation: CASSQDVDLRNYGYTF.